This is a list of T cell receptor beta chains from one sample in a study of cytomegalovirus exposure and HLA in healthy donors. Using immunoSEQ multiplex PCR, the repertoire was profiled, and TCRdb retains in-frame clones only, with some absent. Of 150,000 to 200,000 clones listed, roughly 70% are singletons. Sequencing was done on a sample of PBMCs. All receptors come from a woman between 50 and 59 years old in good health and CMV-seropositive. The CDR3 runs from the conserved cysteine through the conserved F or W. A D gene is named only where the DNA matches it firmly. A clone size is listed for some rows: how often the clone was seen (once, few, many), or a class if it is expanded.

V gene	J gene	CDR3 length	clone size	D gene	CDR3 protein	CDR3 DNA
TRBV4-1	TRBJ2-3	14	NA	NA	CASSQVPASITQYF	TGCGCCAGCAGCCAAGTTCCAGCGTCGATTACGCAGTATTTT
TRBV5-1	TRBJ2-7	13	NA	NA	CASSLNRVNEQYF	TGCGCCAGCAGCTTGAACAGGGTCAACGAGCAGTACTTC
TRBV21-1	TRBJ2-7	16	NA	NA	CASSTGLRDSTHEQYF	TGTGCCAGCAGTACGGGCCTACGGGACTCGACCCACGAGCAGTACTTC
TRBV2	TRBJ1-5	15	NA	TRBD1	CASSVGQGANQPQHF	TGTGCCAGCAGTGTCGGACAGGGGGCGAATCAGCCCCAGCATTTT
TRBV7-9	TRBJ2-3	13	once	NA	CASSYTGLGTQYF	TGTGCCAGCAGCTATACGGGGTTAGGGACGCAGTATTTT
TRBV7-2	TRBJ2-5	14	NA	TRBD1	CASSRQTGVETQYF	TGTGCCAGCAGCAGGCAGACAGGGGTAGAGACCCAGTACTTC
TRBV27	TRBJ2-3	15	NA	TRBD1	CASSPLGQGGYTQYF	TGTGCCAGCAGCCCGTTGGGACAGGGGGGATATACGCAGTATTTT
TRBV5-6	TRBJ2-2	14	NA	NA	CASSLVVGAGELFF	TGTGCCAGCAGCTTGGTGGTCGGGGCCGGGGAGCTGTTTTTT
TRBV11-3	TRBJ2-5	16	NA	TRBD2	CASSLGTSGGQETQYF	TGTGCCAGCAGCTTAGGGACTAGCGGGGGCCAAGAGACCCAGTACTTC
TRBV10-3	TRBJ1-1	14	NA	NA	CAISEWGGNTEAFF	TGTGCCATCAGTGAGTGGGGGGGGAACACTGAAGCTTTCTTT
TRBV7-7	TRBJ2-1	14	few	NA	CASSLQLTSHEQFF	TGTGCCAGCAGCTTACAACTGACTAGTCATGAGCAGTTCTTC
TRBV13	TRBJ1-2	14	NA	NA	CASSAAGDVNGYTF	TGTGCCAGCAGCGCCGCAGGGGATGTTAATGGCTACACCTTC
TRBV19	TRBJ1-4	14	NA	NA	CASSMQGIGEKLFF	TGTGCCAGTAGTATGCAGGGAATTGGGGAAAAACTGTTTTTT
TRBV10-2	TRBJ1-2	13	few	TRBD1	CASRPGQGNGYTF	TGCGCCAGCAGACCGGGACAGGGGAATGGCTACACCTTC
TRBV6-6	TRBJ1-2	13	once	TRBD1	CASNTDRGGGYTF	TGTGCCAGCAATACCGACAGGGGAGGTGGCTACACCTTC
TRBV15	TRBJ1-2	17	NA	NA	CATSRERSGYANYGYTF	TGTGCCACCAGCAGAGAGCGGAGCGGCTACGCTAACTATGGCTACACCTTC
TRBV5-1	TRBJ1-6	15	NA	NA	CASSSGGAENSPLHF	TGCGCCAGCAGCTCCGGGGGGGCAGAGAATTCACCCCTCCACTTT
TRBV2	TRBJ1-1	21	NA	TRBD1	CASSEALVLGQGAGLNTEAFF	TGTGCCAGCAGTGAAGCCTTGGTCCTGGGACAGGGGGCGGGGTTGAACACTGAAGCTTTCTTT
TRBV2	TRBJ2-1	14	NA	NA	CASRREGAYNEQFF	TGTGCCAGCCGACGCGAGGGAGCCTACAATGAGCAGTTCTTC
TRBV7-2	TRBJ1-4	15	NA	TRBD1	CASSVNRGSWEKLFF	TGTGCCAGCAGCGTTAACAGGGGATCTTGGGAAAAACTGTTTTTT
TRBV7-8	TRBJ2-1	17	NA	NA	CASSARPLSPPLNEQFF	TGTGCCAGCAGCGCACGTCCGCTTAGTCCCCCTCTCAATGAGCAGTTCTTC
TRBV5-1	TRBJ2-4	15	NA	TRBD1	CASSLTGQGRSIQYF	TGCGCCAGCAGCTTGACCGGACAGGGACGGAGCATTCAGTACTTC
TRBV7-7	TRBJ1-1	13	NA	NA	CASSWDIGTEAFF	TGTGCCAGCAGCTGGGACATCGGGACTGAAGCTTTCTTT
TRBV7-9	TRBJ2-7	14	few	NA	CASSLGGLTYEQYF	TGTGCCAGCAGCTTGGGGGGATTGACCTACGAGCAGTACTTC
TRBV5-1	TRBJ2-5	16	NA	TRBD2	CASSSGGSGAGETQYF	TGCGCCAGCAGCTCGGGGGGTAGCGGGGCTGGGGAGACCCAGTACTTC
TRBV7-3	TRBJ1-4	12	once	NA	CASSPGVEKLFF	TGTGCCAGCAGCCCGGGAGTTGAAAAACTGTTTTTT
TRBV19	TRBJ1-1	13	NA	NA	CASSIIRDTEAFF	TGTGCCAGTAGTATTATCCGGGACACTGAAGCTTTCTTT
TRBV18	TRBJ2-2	15	NA	NA	CASSRGLLNTGELFF	TGTGCCAGCTCCCGGGGACTGTTGAACACCGGGGAGCTGTTTTTT
TRBV13	TRBJ2-7	14	NA	TRBD1	CASSLGQPTYEQYF	TGTGCCAGCAGCTTGGGACAGCCAACCTACGAGCAGTACTTC
TRBV10-3	TRBJ1-2	15	NA	TRBD1	CAISDLGKGAEGYTF	TGTGCCATCAGTGACCTCGGGAAGGGGGCGGAGGGCTACACCTTC
TRBV5-1	TRBJ2-1	15	NA	TRBD1	CASSLVSGGYNEQFF	TGCGCCAGCAGCTTGGTGTCAGGGGGCTACAATGAGCAGTTCTTC
TRBV15	TRBJ2-6	20	NA	NA	CATSRGGRQGMYAGANVLTF	TGTGCCACCAGCAGGGGAGGGAGACAGGGGATGTATGCGGGGGCCAACGTCCTGACTTTC
TRBV29-1	TRBJ2-7	12	NA	TRBD1	CSVNRGPDEQYF	TGCAGCGTTAACAGGGGGCCAGATGAGCAGTACTTC
TRBV9	TRBJ2-3	15	NA	NA	CASSLYGGFADTQYF	TGTGCCAGCAGCCTCTACGGGGGTTTCGCAGATACGCAGTATTTT
TRBV18	TRBJ2-7	14	NA	TRBD1	CASSPVTGGYEQYF	TGTGCCAGCTCACCAGTGACAGGGGGCTACGAGCAGTACTTC
TRBV5-1	TRBJ2-7	14	NA	TRBD1	CASSPGTGRREQYF	TGCGCCAGCAGCCCCGGGACAGGGCGACGCGAGCAGTACTTC
TRBV19	TRBJ2-2	12	NA	NA	CASSIPPGELFF	TGTGCCAGTAGTATTCCTCCCGGGGAGCTGTTTTTT
TRBV7-8	TRBJ2-4	15	NA	NA	CASSLAPGTKNIQYF	TGTGCCAGCAGCTTAGCCCCAGGGACCAAAAACATTCAGTACTTC
TRBV2	TRBJ1-1	14	once	NA	CASSEGRGSTEAFF	TGTGCCAGCAGTGAAGGAAGGGGAAGCACTGAAGCTTTCTTT
TRBV6-1	TRBJ2-5	12	few	NA	CPSTGIGETQYF	TGCCCCAGCACAGGGATCGGAGAGACCCAGTACTTC
TRBV6-5	TRBJ1-1	15	NA	NA	CASSYRRVVNTEAFF	TGTGCCAGCAGTTACCGTCGGGTAGTGAACACTGAAGCTTTCTTT
TRBV21-1	TRBJ1-5	15	NA	NA	CASSNRGHGNQPQHF	TGTGCCAGCAGTAATAGGGGGCACGGCAATCAGCCCCAGCATTTT
TRBV7-3	TRBJ1-1	13	NA	NA	CASSAYVNTEAFF	TGTGCCAGCAGCGCCTATGTGAACACTGAAGCTTTCTTT
TRBV4-2	TRBJ2-7	17	NA	NA	CASSQESSPLEAYEQYF	TGTGCCAGCAGCCAAGAATCGTCCCCTTTAGAAGCCTACGAGCAGTACTTC
TRBV4-2	TRBJ2-3	16	NA	TRBD2	CASSQGLAGSTDTQYF	TGTGCCAGCAGCCAAGGACTAGCGGGAAGCACAGATACGCAGTATTTT